The 18 T cell receptor beta chains below were found in one sample sequenced in a study of blood T cells in healthy people across ages. The authors ran a second PCR of 7 to 11 cycles using a sample-barcoded 5' primer and a J-beta primer mix. TCRdb analysed the 5' RACE reads with MiXCR anew, one entry per CDR3 protein. The sample has fewer than 750,000 distinct CDR3 sequences, 45% to 60% seen once. Sequencing was performed on blood. These receptors originate from a woman of 80 years or more in good health.

This clonotype was seen only once. The chain employs TRBV5-1 and TRBJ2-3, with 8 nucleotides matching TRBD1. The germline V gene has CDR1 SGHRS and CDR2 YFSETQ. The CDR3 has 14 amino acids. V shed 7 bases and J 2 bases; nucleotides not matched to a gene: 6. The CDR3 region is CASGRTGNTDTQYF. Written as DNA, the CDR3 is TGCGCCAGCGGACGGACAGGGAACACAGATACGCAGTATTTT.

This clonotype occurred many times. The rearrangement uses TRBV29-1 and TRBJ2-3, with no clear D. The CDR3 is 10 amino acids. Per the germline V gene, CDR1 is SQVTM and CDR2 is ANQGSEA. CDR3 bases: TGCACGACGCATACAGATACGCAGTATTTT. Protein: CTTHTDTQYF.

The chain's CDR3 is CASSPRGQEAYNEQYF. The DNA of the CDR3 is TGTGCCAGCAGCCCCCGGGGACAGGAAGCCTACAATGAGCAGTACTTC. The chain is built from TRBV9 and TRBJ2-1; 8 bases are shared with TRBD1. The J call may be wrong; the DNA end is better matched by TRBJ2-7. This CDR3 is built from 16 residues. CDR1 SGDLS and CDR2 YYNGEE come from the germline V gene.

This clonotype was found a few times. In DNA, the CDR3 is TGTGCCAGCAGACTACGACGAGACAGGTCTTACGAGCAGTACTTC. It translates to CASRLRRDRSYEQYF. The rearrangement joins TRBV27 to TRBJ2-7; possibly TRBD1 for D (6 bases). Trimming left V 6 bases short and J 4 bases short, with 19 bases between. The germline CDR1 and CDR2 sequences are MNHEY and SMNVEV (reference sequence). This CDR3 has 15 residues.

This clonotype was picked up a small number of times. The V call is TRBV5-1, the J call TRBJ2-1; possible D gene TRBD1, 6 bases. CDR1 SGHRS and CDR2 YFSETQ come from the germline V gene. The germline V and J ends were trimmed by 4 bases and 6 bases, with 20 bases remaining between them. CDR3 size: 16 residues. This CDR3 is CASSQITGKPVNEQFF. The CDR3 DNA reads TGCGCCAGCAGCCAGATTACAGGGAAGCCGGTCAATGAGCAGTTCTTC.

Turning to this clonotype: An end of the junction does not agree with germline; a read error may underlie this. The V call is TRBV2, the J call TRBJ2-7; TRBD1 might be the D (6 bases). Germline V gene lookup returns CDR1 SNHLY and CDR2 FYNNEI. The CDR3 spans 14 residues. DNA for the CDR3: TGTGCCAGCAGTCAGTTCCGGGACACTTACGATCAGTACTTC. This codes for CASSQFRDTYDQYF.

About this clonotype itself: One base away lies a much larger clone, so this may be a sequencing read error. The rearrangement links TRBV7-6 to TRBJ2-5; TRBD2 matches 12 bases. Germline V gene sequence: CDR1 SGHVS, CDR2 FNYEAQ. The V and J ends lost 0 bases and 11 bases, in that order; junction bases with no gene match: 16. This CDR3 is built from 18 residues. The DNA for the CDR3 is TGTGCCAGCAGCTTAGCGGGTACTAGCGGGGGGAATTACAATGAGCAGTACTTC. Amino acid sequence: CASSLAGTSGGNYNEQYF.

CDR3 DNA sequence: TGTGCCAGTAGTATTTGGGGAGCAGATACGCAGTATTTT. As protein: CASSIWGADTQYF. The V and J genes are TRBV19 and TRBJ2-3; perhaps TRBD2 as D (5 bases). The CDR3 is made up of 13 amino acids. Germline V CDR1 and CDR2: LNHDA, SQIVND (reference sequence). V lost 3 bases, J lost 4 bases, and 8 bases lay in between.

The rearrangement links TRBV25-1 to TRBJ1-2; 9 bases are shared with TRBD1. The CDR3 contains 17 residues. V was clipped by 0 bases and J by 4 bases; unmatched bases: 9. Germline-derived CDR1 and CDR2 are MGHDK and SYGVNS. The CDR3 DNA sequence: TGTGCCAGCAGTGAATATGGCGGGACAGGGCCTAGCTATGGCTACACCTTC. Protein: CASSEYGGTGPSYGYTF.

This rearrangement joins TRBV10-3 to TRBJ2-1, with D possibly TRBD1 on 6 matching bases. Germline lookup yields CDR1 ENHRY and CDR2 SYGVKD. V lost 6 bases and J lost 5, with 14 bases in between. The CDR3 length is 14 residues. The chain's CDR3 is CAISERGGNNEQFF. As DNA, the CDR3 is TGTGCCATCAGCGAGAGAGGGGGAAACAATGAGCAGTTCTTC.

The rearrangement links TRBV7-9 to TRBJ1-5; D is unclear. This CDR3 spans 13 amino acids. With 5 bases removed from V and 5 bases from J, the gap between germline ends came to 10 bases. In germline, CDR1 is SEHNR, CDR2 FQNEAQ (reference sequence). CDR3 region: CASSLRQDQPQHF. The CDR3 coding sequence is TGTGCCAGCAGCCTAAGACAAGATCAGCCCCAGCATTTT.

The chain is built from TRBV7-2 and TRBJ2-1; TRBD2 matches at 9 bases. V shed 5 bases, J shed 15 bases, and the junction held 17 bases outside the gene matches. The CDR3 covers 15 residues. CDR1 is SGHTA and CDR2 is FQGNSA in the germline V gene. CDR3 nucleotide sequence: TGTGCCAGCAGCCCCCGCGATAGCGGGGGCTCCCGTGGGTTCTTC. Protein: CASSPRDSGGSRGFF.

The chain recombines TRBV28 with TRBJ2-2, with 9 nucleotides matching TRBD1. The germline V gene has CDR1 MDHEN and CDR2 SYDVKM. The CDR3 totals 17 residues. V was clipped by 10 bases and J by 4 bases; unmatched bases: 16. The chain's CDR3 is CATHTLPGQGPTGELFF. CDR3 DNA sequence: TGTGCCACCCACACTCTACCGGGACAGGGCCCCACCGGGGAGCTGTTTTTT.

The sample holds one count of this clonotype. The chain has TRBV20-1 and TRBJ1-5, with D unclear. This CDR3 has 15 amino acids. The V end was cut by 0 bases, the J end by 5 bases, with 14 bases between. Germline values: CDR1 DFQATT, CDR2 SNEGSKA (reference sequence). The CDR3 DNA reads as TGCAGTGCTAGAGATCCGGCACGGCGTGATCAGCCCCAGCATTTT. Its protein product is CSARDPARRDQPQHF.

The chain joins TRBV28 to TRBJ2-3; 10 positions agree with TRBD2. With V trimmed by 8 bases and J by 4 bases, 18 bases remained unmatched. This CDR3 comprises 18 residues. Germline CDR1 is MDHEN and CDR2 is SYDVKM. CDR3 in DNA: TGTGCCAGCCTCAGTCGAAGCGGGAGGGCCTTTTCCGCAGATACGCAGTATTTT. Amino acid sequence: CASLSRSGRAFSADTQYF.

Remarks on this clonotype: Just one base apart from a much larger clone, this may be a read error. The chain uses TRBV10-3 and TRBJ2-7; tentatively, D is TRBD1 or TRBD2 (6 bases each). Germline values: CDR1 ENHRY, CDR2 SYGVKD. V lost 11 bases and J 7 bases, leaving 24 bases between the germline ends. This CDR3 contains 14 residues. DNA for the CDR3: TGTGCCGGGTCCGCGACGGGGGCAGACAATGAGCAGTACTTC. Translated: CAGSATGADNEQYF.

This chain uses TRBV28 with TRBJ1-2; a possible D gene is TRBD1 (5 bases). This CDR3 spans 15 amino acids. Germline V lookup: CDR1 MDHEN, CDR2 SYDVKM. Trimming took 6 bases from V and 2 from J, leaving 16 bases between them. CDR3 residues: CASRPAGWLNYGYTF. The CDR3 DNA sequence: TGTGCCAGCAGACCCGCAGGGTGGTTAAACTATGGCTACACCTTC.

To note about this clonotype: It may be a read error: a sequence one base away is much more abundant. This rearrangement joins TRBV15 to TRBJ2-1; 8 bases line up with TRBD2. The J segment lost 7 bases and the V segment lost 5 bases, leaving 7 bases of the junction unmatched. This CDR3 contains 14 residues. Germline V gene data show CDR1 as LNHNV and CDR2 as YYDKDF (reference sequence). The CDR3 protein is CATSVGGERNEQFF. The CDR3 DNA is TGTGCCACCAGCGTCGGGGGGGAGAGAAATGAGCAGTTCTTC.